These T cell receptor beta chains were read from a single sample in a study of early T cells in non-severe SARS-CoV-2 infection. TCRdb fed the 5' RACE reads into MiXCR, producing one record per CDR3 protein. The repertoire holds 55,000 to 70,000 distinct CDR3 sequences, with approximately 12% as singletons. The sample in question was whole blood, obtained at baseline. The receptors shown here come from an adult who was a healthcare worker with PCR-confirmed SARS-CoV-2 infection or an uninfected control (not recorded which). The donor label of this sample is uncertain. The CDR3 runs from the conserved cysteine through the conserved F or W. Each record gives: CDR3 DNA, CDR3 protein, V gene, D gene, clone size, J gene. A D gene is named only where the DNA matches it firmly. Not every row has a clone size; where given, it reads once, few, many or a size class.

TGTGCCAGCAGTTTTCAGGGACGGGGTTCACCCCTCCACTTT,CASSFQGRGSPLHF,TRBV12-3/TRBV12-4,.,few,TRBJ1-6
TGCGCCAGCAGCCAAGATGAGGCGACTAGCGGAGAACTTCAAGAGACCCAGTACTTC,CASSQDEATSGELQETQYF,TRBV4-1,TRBD2,few,TRBJ2-5
TGTGCCACCAGCAGAATTTCCTTACGTTTAAACAGGTTTGAGTGGGGGGCAGAGACCCAGTACTTC,CATSRISLRLNRFEWGAETQYF,TRBV15,.,few,TRBJ2-5
TGCAGCGTTGAATGGAGGGAGTCGAGTGGCTACACCTTC,CSVEWRESSGYTF,TRBV29-1,.,many,TRBJ1-2
TGCGCCACAAAAAGCGGGGGGGCCACTGAGCAGTTCTTC,CATKSGGATEQFF,TRBV10-3,TRBD2,few,TRBJ2-1
TGTGCCAGCAGCCCGCTGGGACAGTTCCAAGAGACCCAGTACTTC,CASSPLGQFQETQYF,TRBV7-2,TRBD1,few,TRBJ2-5
TGTGCCAGCAAAGGGGAAGCCTCAACCCCCTCTGGGGCCAACGTCCTGACTTTC,CASKGEASTPSGANVLTF,TRBV7-9,.,few,TRBJ2-6
TGTGCCAGCAGCTACAGGACCGGGGAGCTGTTTTTT,CASSYRTGELFF,TRBV3-1,.,.,TRBJ2-2
TGCGCCAGCAGTTTGCAGGACGACTTGTACTATGGCTACACCTTC,CASSLQDDLYYGYTF,TRBV5-1,.,.,TRBJ1-2
TGTGCCAGCAGCTTAACTGGGAGGACAGGGGGCTTAAATGAGCAGTTCTTC,CASSLTGRTGGLNEQFF,TRBV7-3,TRBD1,many,TRBJ2-1
TGTGCCAGCAGTTCCCGAAGCAGAAACTATGGCTACACCTTC,CASSSRSRNYGYTF,TRBV12-3/TRBV12-4,.,few,TRBJ1-2
TGCGCCAGCAGTGGGACAGGGGTACCCACTGAAGCTTTCTTT,CASSGTGVPTEAFF,TRBV10-1,TRBD1,.,TRBJ1-1